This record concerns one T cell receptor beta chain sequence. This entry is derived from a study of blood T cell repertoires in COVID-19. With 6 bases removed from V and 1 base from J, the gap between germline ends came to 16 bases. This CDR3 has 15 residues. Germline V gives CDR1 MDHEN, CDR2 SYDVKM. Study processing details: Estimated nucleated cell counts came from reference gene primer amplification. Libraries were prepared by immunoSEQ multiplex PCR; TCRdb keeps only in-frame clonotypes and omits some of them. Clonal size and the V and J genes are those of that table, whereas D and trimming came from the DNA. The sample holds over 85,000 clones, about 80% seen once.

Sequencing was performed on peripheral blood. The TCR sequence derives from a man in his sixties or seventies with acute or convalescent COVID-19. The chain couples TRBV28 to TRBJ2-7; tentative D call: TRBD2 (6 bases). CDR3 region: CASRPGGSGSYEQYF. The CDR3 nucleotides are TGTGCCAGCAGGCCCGGGGGTAGTGGGTCCTACGAGCAGTACTTC.